Following are 7 T cell receptor beta chains from one sample sequenced in a study of blood T cell repertoires in COVID-19. Profiling relied on immunoSEQ multiplex PCR, and the TCRdb table lists in-frame clones only, not all of them. The profile covers approximately 180,000 clones, with more than 65% appearing a single time and about 15% taken by the ten largest. Material: PBMCs or T cells enriched from blood (not recorded which). These receptors were collected from a man over 45 who had recovered from COVID-19.

This clone was detected once. This chain joins TRBV6-5 and TRBJ1-2; TRBD1 matches at 7 bases. After removal of 5 bases from V and 7 bases from J, the junction contained 7 bases not matched to a gene. The CDR3 is 13 amino acids. In germline, CDR1 is MNHEY, CDR2 SVGAGI. Written as DNA, the CDR3 is TGTGCCAGCAGTCGGACAGGAGACTCTGGCTACACCTTC. Residues: CASSRTGDSGYTF.

This clone was counted between two and nine times. The CDR3 nucleotides are TGTGCCAGCAGTCGTGGGCCAGGCAACACCATATATTTT. Protein sequence: CASSRGPGNTIYF. This chain connects TRBV27 to TRBJ1-3; no reliable D call. V was shortened by 5 bases and J by 7 bases, with 12 bases between the two germline ends. The germline CDR1 and CDR2 sequences are MNHEY and SMNVEV (reference sequence). There are 13 residues in the CDR3.

Details on this clone: Mismatch with germline at one junction end may stem from a read error. This chain uses TRBV7-2 with TRBJ1-3; no clear D. CDR1 is SGHTA, CDR2 FQGNSA, per germline. This CDR3 has 13 residues. CDR3 amino acids: CASSLVRGSTIYF. The CDR3 DNA sequence: TGTGCCAGCAGCTTAGTTCGAGGAAGCACCATATATTTT.

V gene TRBV11-2 combines with J gene TRBJ2-7; weak D call: TRBD2 (5 bases). Looked up from germline, CDR1 is SGHAT and CDR2 is FQNNGV. Trimming removed 5 bases at V and 2 bases at J, with 16 bases between. This CDR3 comprises 15 residues. CDR3 in amino acids: CASSPRTQPTYEQYF. The CDR3 coding sequence is TGTGCCAGCAGCCCAAGGACTCAACCAACCTACGAGCAGTACTTC.

This chain links TRBV6-5 with TRBJ1-1; D is possibly TRBD1 (5 bases). With 7 bases removed from V and 3 bases from J, the gap between germline ends came to 15 bases. CDR3 length: 14 residues. From germline, CDR1 is MNHEY and CDR2 SVGAGI. CDR3 bases: TGTGCCAGCACTAGGCCGTGGGGGGACACTGAAGCTTTCTTT. This encodes CASTRPWGDTEAFF.

The V and J genes are TRBV5-1 and TRBJ1-1, with 8 bases matching TRBD1. The CDR3 contains 14 residues. The V segment lost 5 bases and the J segment 4 bases; nucleotides outside the gene matches: 7. Germline V gives CDR1 SGHRS, CDR2 YFSETQ. Here the CDR3 reads CASRFTGGSTEAFF. The CDR3 coding sequence is TGCGCCAGCAGATTCACAGGGGGATCCACTGAAGCTTTCTTT.

The chain combines TRBV19 with TRBJ1-6, with D possibly matching TRBD1 (5 bases). Germline CDR1 is LNHDA and CDR2 is SQIVND (reference sequence). This CDR3 has 15 residues. Between the trimmed V and J ends, which lost 5 bases and 7 bases, there was a span of 15 bases. CDR3 residues: CASSPGGQRNSPLHF. In nucleotides, the CDR3 is TGTGCCAGTAGTCCGGGCGGACAAAGAAATTCACCCCTCCACTTT.